This T cell receptor beta chain is from a study of blood T cell repertoires in COVID-19. Study overall: Samples came from the United States, Italy and Spain, spanning acute and convalescent COVID-19. T cells, B-cell-depleted T cells, or PBMCs supplied cDNA or gDNA.

As originally analysed: Amplification of reference gene primers was used by the study to estimate nucleated cell counts. The assay was immunoSEQ multiplex PCR, and TCRdb's table has in-frame clones only and misses some. V and J calls and clone size are as listed in that table; D and trimming were resolved from the DNA. The sample has approximately 280,000 clones, about 89% seen once. This sequence was found in a man between 35 and 55 years old with acute or convalescent COVID-19. Sequencing was performed on peripheral blood.

CDR3 bases: TGTGCCAGCAGCCAGGGACAGCTCGGAAACACCATATATTTT. As protein: CASSQGQLGNTIYF. The chain is built from TRBV3-1 (or the pseudogene TRBV3-2) and TRBJ1-3, with 7 positions matching TRBD1. This CDR3 contains 14 residues. The V segment lost 3 bases and the J segment 4 bases; nucleotides outside the gene matches: 3. Germline V lookup: CDR1 LGHDT, CDR2 YNNKEL (reference sequence).